Below are 15 T cell receptor beta chains sequenced from a single sample in a study of T-cell memory formation after mild COVID-19. In TCRdb, the 5' RACE reads were re-called with MiXCR into one record per CDR3 protein. The profile covers 300,000 to 400,000 distinct CDR3 sequences, with roughly 15% appearing a single time and about a fifth taken by the ten largest. Sample: PBMCs or a T cell subset sorted from them (not recorded which). Every receptor here comes from a man aged 18 to 29 who had mild COVID-19 (a few samples of this study predate the infection). Cell type and time point are not known.

This clonotype was observed a few times. The genes are TRBV24-1 and TRBJ1-1; 8 nucleotides align to TRBD1. Germline V gene lookup returns CDR1 KGHDR and CDR2 SFDVKD. The CDR3 is 13 residues long. V shed 6 bases, J shed 6 bases, and the junction held 5 bases outside the gene matches. Here the CDR3 reads CATSPGGLSEAFF. CDR3 in DNA: TGTGCCACCAGTCCAGGGGGCCTCTCTGAAGCTTTCTTT.

This clonotype was detected only a few times. This chain connects TRBV4-3 to TRBJ1-2; D is uncertain. Per germline, CDR1 LGHNA and CDR2 YSLEER. This CDR3 comprises 14 residues. Trimming left V 4 bases short and J 0 bases short, with 9 bases between. The CDR3 nucleotides read TGCGCCAGCAGCCTGACATTAGCTAACTATGGCTACACCTTC. Protein: CASSLTLANYGYTF.

The chain recombines TRBV25-1 with TRBJ1-2; D is possibly TRBD1 (5 bases). With 9 bases removed from V and 4 bases from J, the gap between germline ends came to 12 bases. The CDR3 is made up of 12 amino acids. CDR1 MGHDK and CDR2 SYGVNS come from the germline V gene. CDR3 sequence reads: CAREDSPYGYTF. Here the CDR3 DNA reads TGTGCCAGAGAAGACAGCCCCTATGGCTACACCTTC.

The genes are TRBV7-2 and TRBJ2-1, with 12 bases matching TRBD1. The CDR3 totals 15 residues. V lost 3 bases and J lost 8; bases outside the gene matches: 5. CDR1 SGHTA and CDR2 FQGNSA come from the germline V gene. DNA for the CDR3: TGTGCCAGCAGCTTCGGGGGACAGGGGGCCTATGAGCAGTTCTTC. Its protein is CASSFGGQGAYEQFF.

This chain connects TRBV6-1 to TRBJ2-2; no clear D gene. The CDR3 spans 14 residues. V lost 3 bases and J 0 bases, leaving 5 bases between the germline ends. Germline V gene lookup returns CDR1 MNHNS and CDR2 SASEGT. The CDR3 DNA follows: TGTGCCAGCAGTGAGGTTCCGAACACCGGGGAGCTGTTTTTT. Its protein is CASSEVPNTGELFF.

This chain uses TRBV30 with TRBJ2-5; 9 nucleotides line up with TRBD2. This CDR3 comprises 15 residues. The trim removed 2 bases at V and 5 bases at J, leaving 9 bases unmatched. Germline lookup yields CDR1 GTSNPN and CDR2 SVGIG (reference sequence). The CDR3 DNA is TGTGCCTGGAGTCTACGGTGGCTAGCGGGGGAGACCCAGTACTTC. Translation gives CAWSLRWLAGETQYF.

The sample holds a few counts of this clonotype. This sequence joins TRBV6-5 and TRBJ1-2; D is undetermined. This CDR3 region has 14 residues. In germline, CDR1 is MNHEY, CDR2 SVGAGI. The V end was cut by 5 bases, the J end by 8 bases, with 18 bases between. The chain's CDR3 is CASSTLEADGGYTF. The CDR3 region has the DNA TGTGCCAGCAGTACACTCGAAGCAGACGGGGGCTACACCTTC.

Many counts were recorded for this clonotype. The chain has TRBV9 and TRBJ2-3; D unclear. The CDR3 is made up of 13 amino acids. V lost 3 bases and J lost 2, with 7 bases in between. CDR1 is SGDLS and CDR2 is YYNGEE in the germline V gene. The CDR3 DNA is TGTGCCAGCAGCGCTCTCAACACAGATACGCAGTATTTT. It specifies CASSALNTDTQYF. Full variable domain (outside the CDR3, taken from reference TRBV9 and TRBJ2-3): DSGVTQTPKHLITATGQRVTLRCSPRSGDLSVYWYQQSLDQGLQFLIQYYNGEERAKGNILERFSAQQFPDLHSELNLSSLELGDSALYFCASSALNTDTQYFGPGTRLTVL.

The J gene is TRBJ1-1, the V gene TRBV12-3 or TRBV12-4, with unresolved D. This CDR3 comprises 12 residues. V lost 6 bases, J lost 0 bases, and 5 bases lay in between. Written as DNA, the CDR3 is TGTGCCAGCAGAAGCATGAACACTGAAGCTTTCTTT. It translates to CASRSMNTEAFF.

This clonotype was counted between two and nine times. This chain links TRBV6-1 with TRBJ2-1; TRBD1 matches at 8 bases. V was pared by 3 bases and J by 2 bases, with 6 bases of the junction left unmatched. The CDR3 consists of 16 residues. Per the germline V gene, CDR1 is MNHNS and CDR2 is SASEGT. CDR3 DNA: TGTGCCAGCAGTGATGTGACAGGGGTGCCCTACAATGAGCAGTTCTTC. Its protein is CASSDVTGVPYNEQFF.

The V and J genes are TRBV15 and TRBJ2-3, with D unresolved. Germline V gives CDR1 LNHNV, CDR2 YYDKDF (reference sequence). The CDR3 contains 15 residues. V gave up 1 base and J gave up 0 bases, with 8 bases separating them. The CDR3 DNA is TGTGCCACCAGCAGAGCCATATCTAGCACAGATACGCAGTATTTT. Its protein product is CATSRAISSTDTQYF.

This clonotype was seen just once. The chain joins TRBV7-8 to TRBJ1-5, with no clear D. The germline V and J ends were trimmed by 4 bases and 0 bases, with 10 bases remaining between them. This CDR3 spans 15 amino acids. Germline V CDR1 and CDR2: SGHVS, FQNEAQ. The CDR3 region is CASSWGDGSNQPQHF. The CDR3 bases are TGTGCCAGCAGCTGGGGTGACGGTAGCAATCAGCCCCAGCATTTT.

A few counts support this clonotype. The V gene is TRBV12-3 or TRBV12-4, the J gene TRBJ2-1; 9 bases agree with TRBD2. Losses at the gene ends were 3 bases for V and 5 bases for J; bases not matched to a gene: 5. The CDR3 has 15 residues. CDR3 residues: CASSFALAGHNEQFF. CDR3 DNA: TGTGCCAGCAGTTTCGCTCTAGCGGGGCACAATGAGCAGTTCTTC.

In this sample, this clonotype turned up a few times. This sequence joins TRBV10-3 and TRBJ1-2; weak D call: TRBD1 (6 bases). Germline CDR1 is ENHRY and CDR2 is SYGVKD. V shed 0 bases and J shed 4 bases, with 12 bases lying between them. The CDR3 is made up of 15 amino acids. For the CDR3, the DNA is TGTGCCATCAGTGAGTCCGGGGGCGCGGGCTATGGCTACACCTTC. This encodes CAISESGGAGYGYTF.

This clonotype was detected many times. The CDR3 here is CAISDRGRETQYF. DNA of the CDR3: TGTGCCATCAGTGACAGGGGGCGGGAGACCCAGTACTTC. V is TRBV10-3 and J is TRBJ2-5; 8 positions match TRBD1. The germline V gene encodes CDR1 ENHRY and CDR2 SYGVKD. The ends lost 3 bases at V and 5 bases at J; junction bases unmatched: 2. This CDR3 has 13 residues.